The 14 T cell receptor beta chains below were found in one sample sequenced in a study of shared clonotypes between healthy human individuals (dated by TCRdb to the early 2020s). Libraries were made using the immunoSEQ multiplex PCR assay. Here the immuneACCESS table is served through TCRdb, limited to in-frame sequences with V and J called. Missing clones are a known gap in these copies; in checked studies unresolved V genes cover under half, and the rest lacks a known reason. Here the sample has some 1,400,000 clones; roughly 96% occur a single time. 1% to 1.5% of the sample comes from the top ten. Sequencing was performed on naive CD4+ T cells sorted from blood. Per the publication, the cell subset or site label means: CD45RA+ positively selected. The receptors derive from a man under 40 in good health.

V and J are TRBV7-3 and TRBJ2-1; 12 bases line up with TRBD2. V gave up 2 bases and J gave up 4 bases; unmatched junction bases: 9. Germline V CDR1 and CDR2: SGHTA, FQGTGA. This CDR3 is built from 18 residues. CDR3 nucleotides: TGTGCCAGCAGCTTATTCGGACTAGCGGGACACACATACAATGAGCAGTTCTTC. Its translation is CASSLFGLAGHTYNEQFF.

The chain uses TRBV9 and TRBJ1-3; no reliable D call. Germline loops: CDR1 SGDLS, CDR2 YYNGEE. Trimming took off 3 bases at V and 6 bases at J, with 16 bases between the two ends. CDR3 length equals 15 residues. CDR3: CASSASSGVENTIYF. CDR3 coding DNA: TGTGCCAGCAGCGCCTCCTCAGGTGTCGAAAACACCATATATTTT. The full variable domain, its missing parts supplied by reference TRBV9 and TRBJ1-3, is DSGVTQTPKHLITATGQRVTLRCSPRSGDLSVYWYQQSLDQGLQFLIQYYNGEERAKGNILERFSAQQFPDLHSELNLSSLELGDSALYFCASSASSGVENTIYFGEGSWLTVV.

CDR3 residues: CASSESGRVYNEQFF. CDR3 sequence (DNA): TGCGCCAGCAGTGAAAGCGGGAGAGTCTACAATGAGCAGTTCTTC. This chain joins TRBV10-2 and TRBJ2-1, with TRBD2 matching over 8 bases. The junction had 4 bases not matched to a gene; V was cut back by 3 bases and J by 3 bases. The germline V gene encodes CDR1 WSHSY and CDR2 SAAADI. CDR3 length equals 15 residues.

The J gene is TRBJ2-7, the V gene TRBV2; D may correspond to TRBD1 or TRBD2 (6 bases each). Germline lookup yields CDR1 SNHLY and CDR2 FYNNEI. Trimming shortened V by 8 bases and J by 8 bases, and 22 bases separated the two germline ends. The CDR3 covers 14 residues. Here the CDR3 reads CASLRGRGGGKQYF. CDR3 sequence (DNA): TGTGCCAGCTTAAGAGGCAGGGGCGGCGGGAAGCAGTACTTC.

The CDR3 DNA reads TGTGCCAGCTCACCACAACGGGCAGAGACCCAGTACTTC. Residues: CASSPQRAETQYF. The chain is built from TRBV18 and TRBJ2-5; the D is unclear. Germline V gene sequence: CDR1 KGHSH, CDR2 LQKENI. Trimming shortened V by 1 base and J by 4 bases, and 7 bases separated the two germline ends. The CDR3 has 13 amino acids.

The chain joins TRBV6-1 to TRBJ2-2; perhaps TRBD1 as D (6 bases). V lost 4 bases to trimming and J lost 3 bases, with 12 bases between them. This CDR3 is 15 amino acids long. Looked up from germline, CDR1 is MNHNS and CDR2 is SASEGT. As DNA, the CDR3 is TGTGCCAGCAGTGCGGGGACATCGGACACCGGGGAGCTGTTTTTT. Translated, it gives CASSAGTSDTGELFF.

CDR3 DNA: TGCAGCGTATTAATACTAGCGGGAGCCTACGAGCAGTACTTC. Encoded protein: CSVLILAGAYEQYF. This chain connects TRBV29-1 to TRBJ2-7, with TRBD2 matching over 11 bases. V gave up 6 bases and J gave up 2 bases; unmatched junction bases: 6. The CDR3 consists of 14 residues. CDR1 is SQVTM and CDR2 is ANQGSEA in the germline V gene.

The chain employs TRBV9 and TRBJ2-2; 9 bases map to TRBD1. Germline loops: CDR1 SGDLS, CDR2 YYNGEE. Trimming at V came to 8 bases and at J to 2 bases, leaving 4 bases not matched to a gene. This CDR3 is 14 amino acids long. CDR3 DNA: TGTGCCAGTACAGGGGGCCTAAACACCGGGGAGCTGTTTTTT. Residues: CASTGGLNTGELFF. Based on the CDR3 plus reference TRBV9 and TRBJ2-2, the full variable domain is DSGVTQTPKHLITATGQRVTLRCSPRSGDLSVYWYQQSLDQGLQFLIQYYNGEERAKGNILERFSAQQFPDLHSELNLSSLELGDSALYFCASTGGLNTGELFFGEGSRLTVL.

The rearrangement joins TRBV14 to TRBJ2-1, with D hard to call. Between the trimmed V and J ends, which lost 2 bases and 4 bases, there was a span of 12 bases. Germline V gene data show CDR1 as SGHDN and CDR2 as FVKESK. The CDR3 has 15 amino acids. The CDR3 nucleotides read TGTGCCAGCAGCCAAACAACTTACAGATACAATGAGCAGTTCTTC. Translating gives CASSQTTYRYNEQFF.

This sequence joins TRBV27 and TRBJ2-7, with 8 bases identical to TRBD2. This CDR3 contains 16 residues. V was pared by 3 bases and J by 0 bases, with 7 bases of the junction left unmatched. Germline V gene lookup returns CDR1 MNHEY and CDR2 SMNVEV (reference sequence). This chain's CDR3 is CASSLDSGKSSYEQYF. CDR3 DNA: TGTGCCAGCAGTTTGGATAGCGGGAAGAGCTCCTACGAGCAGTACTTC.

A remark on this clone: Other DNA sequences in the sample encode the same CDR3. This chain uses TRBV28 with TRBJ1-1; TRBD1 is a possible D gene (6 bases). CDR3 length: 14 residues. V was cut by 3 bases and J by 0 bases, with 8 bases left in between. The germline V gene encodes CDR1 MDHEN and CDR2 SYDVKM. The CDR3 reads CASSLDRVNTEAFF. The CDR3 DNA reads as TGTGCCAGCAGTTTGGACAGAGTGAACACTGAAGCTTTCTTT.

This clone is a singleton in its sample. In DNA form, the CDR3 reads TGTGCCAGCAGCTTTAAAGGGGAAGAGACCCAGTACTTC. This translates into CASSFKGEETQYF. The chain employs TRBV5-4 and TRBJ2-5; tentatively, D is TRBD1 (5 bases). Germline CDR1 and CDR2: SGHNT and YYREEE (reference sequence). The V end lost 2 bases, the J end lost 3 bases, and 8 bases lay between the germline ends. This CDR3 is built from 13 residues.

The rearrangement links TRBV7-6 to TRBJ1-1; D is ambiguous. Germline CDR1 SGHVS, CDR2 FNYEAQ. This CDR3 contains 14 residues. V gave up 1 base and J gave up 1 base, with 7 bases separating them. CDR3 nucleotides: TGTGCCAGCAGCTTAGTCCCAAAGAACACTGAAGCTTTCTTT. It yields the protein CASSLVPKNTEAFF.

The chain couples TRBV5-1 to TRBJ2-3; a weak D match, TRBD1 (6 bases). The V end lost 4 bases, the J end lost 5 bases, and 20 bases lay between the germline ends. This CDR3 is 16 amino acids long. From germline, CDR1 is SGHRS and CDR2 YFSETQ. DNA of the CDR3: TGCGCCAGCAGCCCCGGACAGATATGGTCACAAGATACGCAGTATTTT. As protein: CASSPGQIWSQDTQYF.